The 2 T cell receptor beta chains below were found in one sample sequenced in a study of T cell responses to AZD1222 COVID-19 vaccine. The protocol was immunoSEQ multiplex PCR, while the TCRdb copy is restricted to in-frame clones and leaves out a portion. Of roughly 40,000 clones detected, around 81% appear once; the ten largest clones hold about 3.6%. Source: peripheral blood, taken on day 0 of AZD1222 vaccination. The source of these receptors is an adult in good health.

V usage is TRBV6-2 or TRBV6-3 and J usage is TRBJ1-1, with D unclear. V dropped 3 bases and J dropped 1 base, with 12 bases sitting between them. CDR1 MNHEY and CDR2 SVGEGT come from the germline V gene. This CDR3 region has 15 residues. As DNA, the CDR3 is TGTGCCAGCAGTTATCGGGGATTATGGAACACTGAAGCTTTCTTT. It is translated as CASSYRGLWNTEAFF.

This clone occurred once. CDR3 nucleotide sequence: TGTGCCAGCAGTTACTCTCTTGCCGGGGTTCACACTGAAGCTTTCTTT. This codes for CASSYSLAGVHTEAFF. The chain combines TRBV6-5 with TRBJ1-1; D is unclear. Trimming shortened V by 0 bases and J by 3 bases, and 14 bases separated the two germline ends. Germline-derived CDR1 and CDR2 are MNHEY and SVGAGI. The CDR3 extends over 16 amino acids.